Ten or more counts support the clone carrying this T cell receptor (beta chain). The source of the sample is a study of T cells in Graves' hyperthyroidism and ophthalmopathy. It was uncontrolled infection, other autoimmune disease, pregnancy or lactation that excluded patients. Diagnoses rested on clinical symptoms, serum thyroxine and TRAb, thyroid ultrasound and orbital computed tomography. Regions amplified from RNA transcripts were the TCR beta CDR3 regions. During a first-round RT-PCR of the TCR CDR3, the HTBI primer set was used. TCRdb called the multiplex PCR reads again in MiXCR, with one record for every CDR3 protein. The sample contains more than 300,000 distinct CDR3 sequences, approximately 13% of which appear only once. The sequence was collected from a woman aged 55-69 years with Graves' hyperthyroidism. The material sequenced was blood.

The CDR3 DNA follows: TGTGCCAGCAGGGGACCATCAGATACGCAGTATTTT. This codes for CASRGPSDTQYF. This chain joins TRBV28 and TRBJ2-3; possibly TRBD1 or TRBD2 for D (5 bases each). V lost 6 bases to trimming and J lost 4 bases, with 8 bases between them. The CDR3 sequence is 12 residues long. Germline lookup yields CDR1 MDHEN and CDR2 SYDVKM.